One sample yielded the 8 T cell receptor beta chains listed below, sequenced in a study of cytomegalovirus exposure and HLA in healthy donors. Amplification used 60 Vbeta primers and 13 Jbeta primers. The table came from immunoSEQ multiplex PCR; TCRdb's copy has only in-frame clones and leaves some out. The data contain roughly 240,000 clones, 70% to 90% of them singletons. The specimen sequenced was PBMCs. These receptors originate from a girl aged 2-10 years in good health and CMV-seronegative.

The CDR3 DNA sequence: TGTGCCAGCAGCCTCTACCGTGAGGGTACCTATGGCTACACCTTC. It encodes CASSLYREGTYGYTF. The chain links TRBV7-8 to TRBJ1-2; D is uncertain. This CDR3 has 15 amino acids. Germline CDR1 reads SGHVS; CDR2 reads FQNEAQ. The V end was cut by 5 bases, the J end by 4 bases, with 17 bases between. The entire variable domain, with the rest obtained from reference TRBV7-8 and TRBJ1-2, is as follows: GAGVSQSPRYKVAKRGQDVALRCDPISGHVSLFWYQQALGQGPEFLTYFQNEAQLDKSGLPSDRFFAERPEGSVSTLKIQRTQQEDSAVYLCASSLYREGTYGYTFGSGTRLTVV.

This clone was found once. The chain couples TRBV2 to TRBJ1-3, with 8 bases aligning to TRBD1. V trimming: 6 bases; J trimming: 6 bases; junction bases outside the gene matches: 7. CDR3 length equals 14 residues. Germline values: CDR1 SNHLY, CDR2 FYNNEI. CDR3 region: CASSTRQGPNTIYF. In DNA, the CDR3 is TGTGCCAGCAGCACTCGACAGGGGCCAAACACCATATATTTT.

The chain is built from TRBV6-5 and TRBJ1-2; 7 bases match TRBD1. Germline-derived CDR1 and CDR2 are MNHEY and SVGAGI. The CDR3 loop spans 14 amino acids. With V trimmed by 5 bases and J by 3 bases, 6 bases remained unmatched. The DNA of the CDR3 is TGTGCCAGCAGTGATGGGACAGTTTACTATGGCTACACCTTC. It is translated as CASSDGTVYYGYTF.

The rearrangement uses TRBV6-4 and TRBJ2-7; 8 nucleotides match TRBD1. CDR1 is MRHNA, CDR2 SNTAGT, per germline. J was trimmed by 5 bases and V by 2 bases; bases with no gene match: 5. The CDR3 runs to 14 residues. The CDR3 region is CASSDRTGFNEQYF. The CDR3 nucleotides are TGTGCCAGCAGTGACAGGACAGGGTTTAACGAGCAGTACTTC.

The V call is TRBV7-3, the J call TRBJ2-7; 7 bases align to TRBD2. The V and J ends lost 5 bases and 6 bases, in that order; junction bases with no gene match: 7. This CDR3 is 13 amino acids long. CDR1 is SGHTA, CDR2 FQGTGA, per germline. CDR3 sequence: CASSPSTGGEQYF. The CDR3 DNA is TGTGCCAGCAGCCCCTCGACGGGAGGCGAGCAGTACTTC.

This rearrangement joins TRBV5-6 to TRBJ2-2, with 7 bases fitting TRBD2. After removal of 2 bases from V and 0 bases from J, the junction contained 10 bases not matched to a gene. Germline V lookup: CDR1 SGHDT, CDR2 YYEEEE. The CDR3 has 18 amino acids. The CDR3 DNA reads TGTGCCAGCAGCTTTTTCCTCGAAGCGGGACCGAACACCGGGGAGCTGTTTTTT. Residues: CASSFFLEAGPNTGELFF.

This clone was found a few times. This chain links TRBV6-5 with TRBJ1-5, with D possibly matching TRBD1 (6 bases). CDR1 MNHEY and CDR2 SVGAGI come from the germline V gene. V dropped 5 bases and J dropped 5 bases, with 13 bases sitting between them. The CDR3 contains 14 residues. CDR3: CASSPWGGDQPQHF. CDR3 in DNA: TGTGCCAGCAGTCCCTGGGGGGGCGATCAGCCCCAGCATTTT.

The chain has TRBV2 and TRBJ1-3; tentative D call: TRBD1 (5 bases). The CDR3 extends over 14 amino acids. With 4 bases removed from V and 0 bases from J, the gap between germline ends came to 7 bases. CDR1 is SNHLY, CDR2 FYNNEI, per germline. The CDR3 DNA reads TGTGCCAGCAGTGGGGGCAGCTCTGGAAACACCATATATTTT. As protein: CASSGGSSGNTIYF. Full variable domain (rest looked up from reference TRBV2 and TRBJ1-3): EPEVTQTPSHQVTQMGQEVILRCVPISNHLYFYWYRQILGQKVEFLVSFYNNEISEKSEIFDDQFSVERPDGSNFTLKIRSTKLEDSAMYFCASSGGSSGNTIYFGEGSWLTVV.